A selection of T cell receptor beta chains follows, all from one sample in a study of cytomegalovirus exposure and HLA in healthy donors. Using immunoSEQ multiplex PCR, the repertoire was profiled, and TCRdb retains in-frame clones only, with some absent. The repertoire includes about 170,000 clones, more than 75% of them detected once, and approximately 2.3% sits in the top ten. The sequenced sample was PBMCs. These receptors were taken from a young man in good health and CMV-seropositive. Both conserved end residues are part of each CDR3. The D gene is left open where the match is weak. Size tells how often a clone was seen (once, few, many) or the class of an expanded clone, and some rows leave it out.

>TRBJ1-5|-|TRBV2|TRBD1
TGTGCCACCAGACAGGGGGCGTCCGGCAATCAGCCCCAGCATTTT
CATRQGASGNQPQHF
>TRBJ1-4|-|TRBV7-6|TRBD1
TGTGCCAGCACCCTGTCAGGGGGGAGTAATGAAAAACTGTTTTTT
CASTLSGGSNEKLFF
>TRBJ1-6|-|TRBV6-5|-
TGTGCCAGCAGTTACTGGGGCAGCTCCTATAATTCACCCCTCCACTTT
CASSYWGSSYNSPLHF
>TRBJ1-2|-|TRBV9|-
TGTGCCAGCAGCGTAGGGCCTAGCTATGGCTACACCTTC
CASSVGPSYGYTF
>TRBJ1-1|-|TRBV18|-
TGTGCCAGCTCAACGGGACAGAACACTGAAGCTTTCTTT
CASSTGQNTEAFF
>TRBJ2-1|-|TRBV5-6|TRBD2
TGTGCCAGCAGCTTGGCCGGGCGGGGGGCCCTCAATGAGCAGTTCTTC
CASSLAGRGALNEQFF
>TRBJ2-5|-|TRBV18|-
TGTGCCAGCTCATCCCTTCGGGAGACCCAGTACTTC
CASSSLRETQYF
>TRBJ2-5|once|TRBV6-5|TRBD2
TGTGCCAGCAGCCAAACCGGGACTAGCAAAGAGACCCAGTACTTC
CASSQTGTSKETQYF
>TRBJ2-7|few|TRBV6-5|-
TGTGCCACCTCAAGGGGAAAAATAGCCTACGAGCAGTACTTC
CATSRGKIAYEQYF
>TRBJ2-2|once|TRBV7-2|TRBD2
TGTGCCAGCAGCTTATCTCGGACTAGCGGGGGACGGGAGCTGTTTTTT
CASSLSRTSGGRELFF
>TRBJ2-1|few|TRBV7-2|TRBD2
TGTGCCAGTTTAGAGCGGGGGAACCACAATGAGCAGTTCTTC
CASLERGNHNEQFF
>TRBJ2-3|-|TRBV4-1|-
TGCGCCAGCAGCCACCCACGGGGAGAGCTTGGCACAGATACGCAGTATTTT
CASSHPRGELGTDTQYF
>TRBJ2-3|-|TRBV7-9|TRBD1
TGTGCCAGCGGGGCAGGGGGCCTCACAGATACGCAGTATTTT
CASGAGGLTDTQYF
>TRBJ2-1|once|TRBV12-5|TRBD1
TGTGCTAGTGGTTTGGGACTCATCAGGGGGCTCTACAATGAGCAGTTCTTC
CASGLGLIRGLYNEQFF
>TRBJ1-5|-|TRBV9|TRBD1
TGTGCCAGCAGCTATGATGGACAGGACAATCAGCCCCAGCATTTT
CASSYDGQDNQPQHF
>TRBJ2-3|once|TRBV6-6|-
TGTGCCAGCACTAGCACAGATACGCAGTATTTT
CASTSTDTQYF
>TRBJ1-1|-|TRBV29-1|-
TGCAGCGCTGGGTCCGCGACAGCGAACACTGAAGCTTTCTTT
CSAGSATANTEAFF
>TRBJ1-5|-|TRBV19|-
TGTGCCAGTAGTTCATCCAGGGGTTTATTTTTATGGAATCAGCCCCAGCATTTT
CASSSSRGLFLWNQPQHF
>TRBJ2-1|few|TRBV11-3|TRBD1
TGTGCCAGCAGCCAGACAGGGGGGGGGAGCTCCTACAATGAGCAGTTCTTC
CASSQTGGGSSYNEQFF
>TRBJ2-3|-|TRBV6-5|TRBD2
TGTGCCAGCAGGGAGGGACTAGTTTCAGATACGCAGTATTTT
CASREGLVSDTQYF
>TRBJ2-5|once|TRBV2|-
TGTGCCAGCCGAGTACAGACCCAGTACTTC
CASRVQTQYF
>TRBJ2-1|-|TRBV4-2|TRBD1
TGTGCCAGCAGCCAATCCCTGGGACAGGGGGCAGAGGAGCAGTTCTTC
CASSQSLGQGAEEQFF
>TRBJ1-5|-|TRBV7-2|-
TGTGCCAGCAGCTTTTCAGTTGGCAATCAGCCCCAGCATTTT
CASSFSVGNQPQHF
>TRBJ1-1|-|TRBV7-8|-
TGTGCCAGCAGCGAAGGACAGCTAGAGAACACTGAAGCTTTCTTT
CASSEGQLENTEAFF
>TRBJ1-2|few|TRBV7-2|TRBD1
TGTGCCAGCAGCTCGGACAGGGGGAATGGCTACACCTTC
CASSSDRGNGYTF
>TRBJ2-1|-|TRBV7-6|TRBD2
TGTGCCAGCAGCCAACGGGGGGGGGCCTCTGAGCAGTTCTTC
CASSQRGGASEQFF
>TRBJ1-2|-|TRBV5-6|-
TGTGCCAGCAGCGGGGACAACTCTAACTATGGCTACACCTTC
CASSGDNSNYGYTF
>TRBJ1-5|-|TRBV4-1|-
TGCGCCAGCAGCCAAGATCTCTCCGACACCAATCAGCCCCAGCATTTT
CASSQDLSDTNQPQHF
>TRBJ1-2|-|TRBV27|-
TGTGCCAGCAGTTTCGCGGGGTCCGGCTACACCTTC
CASSFAGSGYTF
>TRBJ2-1|-|TRBV27|TRBD2
TGTGCCAGCAGTCCACCGGGACTACTTTACAATGAGCAGTTCTTC
CASSPPGLLYNEQFF